This TCR beta chain was documented in a study of blood T cell repertoires in COVID-19. Study-wide context: COVID-19 samples collected from the United States, Italy and Spain covered acute and convalescent phases. T cells, B-cell-depleted T cells, or PBMCs provided the cDNA or gDNA that served as material.

CDR1 is SGHTA and CDR2 is FQGNSA in the germline V gene. Trimming took 4 bases from V and 2 from J, leaving 9 bases between them. The CDR3 covers 14 residues. Original processing notes: For nucleated cells, counts were estimated from reference gene primer amplification. TCRdb's copy holds only in-frame clones and misses some; the assay was immunoSEQ multiplex PCR. D and trimming were read from the DNA, whereas the V and J calls and clone size are those reported in that table. The repertoire holds under 120,000 clones, with 69% as singletons. Sequences were obtained from peripheral blood. The V call is TRBV7-2, the J call TRBJ1-5; D call uncertain. The sequence derives from a man aged 80 or over with acute or convalescent COVID-19. The CDR3 here is CASSSDGGNQPQHF. Here the CDR3 DNA reads TGTGCCAGCAGCTCAGACGGGGGCAATCAGCCCCAGCATTTT.